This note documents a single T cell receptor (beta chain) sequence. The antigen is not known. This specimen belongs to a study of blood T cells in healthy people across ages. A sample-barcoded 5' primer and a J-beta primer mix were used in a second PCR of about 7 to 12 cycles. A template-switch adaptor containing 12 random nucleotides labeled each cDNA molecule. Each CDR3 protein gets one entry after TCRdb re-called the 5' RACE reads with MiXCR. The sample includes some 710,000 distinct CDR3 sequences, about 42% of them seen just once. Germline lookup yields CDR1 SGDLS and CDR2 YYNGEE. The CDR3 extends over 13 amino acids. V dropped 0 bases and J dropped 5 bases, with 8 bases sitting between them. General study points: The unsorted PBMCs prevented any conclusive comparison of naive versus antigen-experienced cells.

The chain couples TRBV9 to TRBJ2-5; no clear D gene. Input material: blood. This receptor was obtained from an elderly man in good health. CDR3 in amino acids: CASSVDWRETQYF. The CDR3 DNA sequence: TGTGCCAGCAGCGTAGATTGGCGCGAGACCCAGTACTTC.